This T cell receptor beta chain was sequenced during a study of CD4+ T cells in melanoma. Libraries were prepared by immunoSEQ multiplex PCR; TCRdb keeps only in-frame clonotypes and omits some of them. The sample yields over 100,000 clones, 80% to 95% seen once. Trimming stripped 0 bases from V and 5 bases from J, with 14 bases between. CDR3 size: 15 residues. The germline gives CDR1 SGDLS, CDR2 YYNGEE. The specimen was peripheral blood. The chain employs TRBV9 and TRBJ1-1, with D possibly matching TRBD1 (5 bases). The TCR comes from a human donor with melanoma. The DNA of the CDR3 is TGTGCCAGCAGCGTAGAATCCCGGGGGTGGACTGAAGCTTTCTTT. It is translated as CASSVESRGWTEAFF. The full variable domain, completed using reference TRBV9 and TRBJ1-1, is DSGVTQTPKHLITATGQRVTLRCSPRSGDLSVYWYQQSLDQGLQFLIQYYNGEERAKGNILERFSAQQFPDLHSELNLSSLELGDSALYFCASSVESRGWTEAFFGQGTRLTVV.